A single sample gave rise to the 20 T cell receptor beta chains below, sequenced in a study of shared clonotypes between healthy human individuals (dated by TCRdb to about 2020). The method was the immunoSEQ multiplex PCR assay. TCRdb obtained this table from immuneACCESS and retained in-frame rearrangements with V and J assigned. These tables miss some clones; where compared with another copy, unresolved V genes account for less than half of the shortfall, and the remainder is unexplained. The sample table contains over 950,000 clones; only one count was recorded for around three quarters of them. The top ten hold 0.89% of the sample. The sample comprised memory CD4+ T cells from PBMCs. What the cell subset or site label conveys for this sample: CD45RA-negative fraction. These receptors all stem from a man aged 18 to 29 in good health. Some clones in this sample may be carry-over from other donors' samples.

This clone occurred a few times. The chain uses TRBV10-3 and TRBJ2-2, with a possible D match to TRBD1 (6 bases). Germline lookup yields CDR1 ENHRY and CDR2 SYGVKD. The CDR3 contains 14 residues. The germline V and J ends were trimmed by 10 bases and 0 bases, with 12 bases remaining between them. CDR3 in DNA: TGTGCCACTGGGGACATTTCGAACACCGGGGAGCTGTTTTTT. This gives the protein CATGDISNTGELFF.

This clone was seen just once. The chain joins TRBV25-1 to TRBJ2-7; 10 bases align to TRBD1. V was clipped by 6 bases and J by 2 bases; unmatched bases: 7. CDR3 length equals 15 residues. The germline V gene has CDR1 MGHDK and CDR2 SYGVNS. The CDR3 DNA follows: TGTGCCAGCAGGAGAGGGACAGGGGACACCTACGAGCAGTACTTC. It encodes CASRRGTGDTYEQYF.

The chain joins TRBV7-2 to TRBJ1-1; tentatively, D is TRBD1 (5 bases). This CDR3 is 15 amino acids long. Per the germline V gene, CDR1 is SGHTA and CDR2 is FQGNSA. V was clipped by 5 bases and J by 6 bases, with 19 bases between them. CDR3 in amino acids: CASSRRGSPSAEAFF. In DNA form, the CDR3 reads TGTGCCAGCAGCCGCCGGGGGTCGCCTTCGGCTGAAGCTTTCTTT.

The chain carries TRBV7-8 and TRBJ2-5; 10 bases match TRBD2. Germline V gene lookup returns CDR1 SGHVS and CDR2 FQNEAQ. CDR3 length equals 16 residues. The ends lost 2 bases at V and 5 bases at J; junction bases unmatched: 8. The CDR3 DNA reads TGTGCCAGCAGCTTAAGGGCTAGCGGGAGTCGGGAGACCCAGTACTTC. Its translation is CASSLRASGSRETQYF.

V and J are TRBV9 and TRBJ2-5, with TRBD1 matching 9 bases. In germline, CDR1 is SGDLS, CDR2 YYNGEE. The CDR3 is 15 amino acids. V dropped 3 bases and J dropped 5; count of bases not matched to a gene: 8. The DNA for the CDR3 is TGTGCCAGCAGCGCTGGGACAGGGAACGGGGAGACCCAGTACTTC. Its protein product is CASSAGTGNGETQYF.

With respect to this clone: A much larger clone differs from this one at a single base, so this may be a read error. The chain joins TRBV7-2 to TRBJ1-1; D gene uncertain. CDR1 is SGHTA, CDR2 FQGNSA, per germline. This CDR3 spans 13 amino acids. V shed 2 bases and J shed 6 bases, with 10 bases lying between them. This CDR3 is CASSLTYRSEAFF. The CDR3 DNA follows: TGTGCCAGCAGCTTAACGTACCGGTCTGAAGCTTTCTTT. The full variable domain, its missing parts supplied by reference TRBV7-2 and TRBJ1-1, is GAGVSQSPSNKVTEKGKDVELRCDPISGHTALYWYRQSLGQGLEFLIYFQGNSAPDKSGLPSDRFSAERTGGSVSTLTIQRTQQEDSAVYLCASSLTYRSEAFFGQGTRLTVV.

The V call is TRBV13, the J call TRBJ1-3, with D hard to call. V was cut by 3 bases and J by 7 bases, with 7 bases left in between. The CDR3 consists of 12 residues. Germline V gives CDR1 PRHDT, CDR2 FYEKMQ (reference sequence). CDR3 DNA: TGTGCCAGCAGCTTTCAGAGGAACACCATATATTTT. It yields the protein CASSFQRNTIYF.

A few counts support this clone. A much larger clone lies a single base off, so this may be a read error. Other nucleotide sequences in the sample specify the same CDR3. The CDR3 DNA sequence: TGTGCATGGAGCGCCAGTCTTACCTCAACCTTGGGCACTGAAGCTTTCTTT. Protein sequence: CAWSASLTSTLGTEAFF. J is TRBJ1-1 and V is TRBV30; no clear D. Germline V gene data show CDR1 as GTSNPN and CDR2 as SVGIG (reference sequence). This CDR3 has 17 residues.

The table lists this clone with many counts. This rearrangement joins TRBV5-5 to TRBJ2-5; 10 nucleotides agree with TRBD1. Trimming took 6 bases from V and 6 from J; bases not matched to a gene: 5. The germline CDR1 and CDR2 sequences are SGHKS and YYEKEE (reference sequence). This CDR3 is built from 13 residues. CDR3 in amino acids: CASNPGQGKTQYF. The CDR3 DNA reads TGTGCCAGCAACCCGGGACAGGGGAAGACCCAGTACTTC.

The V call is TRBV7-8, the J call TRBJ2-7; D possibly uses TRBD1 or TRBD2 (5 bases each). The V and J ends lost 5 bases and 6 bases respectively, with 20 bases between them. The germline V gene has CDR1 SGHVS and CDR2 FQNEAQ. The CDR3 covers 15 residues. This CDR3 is CASSNFRDPRGEQYF. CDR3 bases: TGTGCCAGCAGCAATTTCAGGGACCCCCGAGGCGAGCAGTACTTC.

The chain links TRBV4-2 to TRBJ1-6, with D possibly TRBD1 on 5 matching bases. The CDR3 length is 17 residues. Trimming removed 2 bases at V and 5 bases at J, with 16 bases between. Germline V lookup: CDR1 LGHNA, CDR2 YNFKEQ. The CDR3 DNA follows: TGTGCCAGCAGCCAACCAAGGTCGCGGGGGGATAATTCACCCCTCCACTTT. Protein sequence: CASSQPRSRGDNSPLHF.

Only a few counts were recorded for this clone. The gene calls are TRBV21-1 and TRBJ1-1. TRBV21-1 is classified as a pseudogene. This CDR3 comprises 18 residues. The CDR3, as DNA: TGTGCCAGCAGCAAAGGTCGGAGGGGGGGACCTACCAATCCCCGGGCTTTCTTT. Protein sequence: CASSKGRRGGPTNPRAFF.

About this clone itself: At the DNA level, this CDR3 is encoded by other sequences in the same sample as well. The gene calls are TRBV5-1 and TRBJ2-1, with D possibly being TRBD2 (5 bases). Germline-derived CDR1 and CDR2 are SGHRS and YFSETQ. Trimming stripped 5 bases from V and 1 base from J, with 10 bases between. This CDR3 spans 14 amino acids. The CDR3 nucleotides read TGCGCCAGCAGTCCCGGAGGATCCTACAATGAGCAGTTCTTC. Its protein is CASSPGGSYNEQFF.

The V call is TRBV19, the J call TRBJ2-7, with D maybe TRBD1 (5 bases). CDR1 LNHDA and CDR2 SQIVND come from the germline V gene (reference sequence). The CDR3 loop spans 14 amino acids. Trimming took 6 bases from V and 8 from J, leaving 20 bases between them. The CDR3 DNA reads TGTGCCAGTAGCCAGGGTTTAGACGGACAAAAGCAGTACTTC. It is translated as CASSQGLDGQKQYF.

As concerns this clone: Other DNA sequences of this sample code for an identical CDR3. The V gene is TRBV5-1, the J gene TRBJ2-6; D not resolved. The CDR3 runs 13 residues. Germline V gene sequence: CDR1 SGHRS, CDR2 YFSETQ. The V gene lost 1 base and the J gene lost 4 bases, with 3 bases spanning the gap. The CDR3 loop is CASSLLGANVLTF. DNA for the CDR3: TGCGCCAGCAGCTTGCTAGGGGCCAACGTCCTGACTTTC.

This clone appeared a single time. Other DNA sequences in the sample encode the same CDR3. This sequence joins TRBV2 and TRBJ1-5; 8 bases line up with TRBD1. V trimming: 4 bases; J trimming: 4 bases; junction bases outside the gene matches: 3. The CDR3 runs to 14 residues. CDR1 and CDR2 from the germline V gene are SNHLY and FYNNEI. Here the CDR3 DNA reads TGTGCCAGCAGTGCCACAGGGGGTAATCAGCCCCAGCATTTT. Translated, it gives CASSATGGNQPQHF.

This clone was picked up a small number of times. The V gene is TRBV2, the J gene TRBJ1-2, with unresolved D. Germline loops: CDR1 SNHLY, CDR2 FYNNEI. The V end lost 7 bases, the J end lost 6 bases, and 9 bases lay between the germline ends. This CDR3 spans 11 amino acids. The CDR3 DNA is TGTGCCAGCACAGTGGGCCATGGCTACACCTTC. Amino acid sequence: CASTVGHGYTF.

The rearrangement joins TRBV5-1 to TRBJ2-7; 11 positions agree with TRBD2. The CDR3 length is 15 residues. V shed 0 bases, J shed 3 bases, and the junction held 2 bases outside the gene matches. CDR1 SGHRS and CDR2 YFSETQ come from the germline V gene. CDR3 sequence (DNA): TGCGCCAGCAGCTTGGTTCTAGCGGGAGGCTACGAGCAGTACTTC. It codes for CASSLVLAGGYEQYF.

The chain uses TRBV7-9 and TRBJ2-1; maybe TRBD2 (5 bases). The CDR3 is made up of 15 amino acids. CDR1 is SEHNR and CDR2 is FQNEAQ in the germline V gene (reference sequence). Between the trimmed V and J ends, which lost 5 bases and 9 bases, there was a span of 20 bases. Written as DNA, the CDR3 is TGTGCCAGCAGCCAAGACGGACTCCCGGTCGGTGAGCAGTTCTTC. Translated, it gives CASSQDGLPVGEQFF.

The CDR3 DNA sequence: TGTGCCAGCAGCAAAGTGGGCTATGGCTACACCTTC. Translating gives CASSKVGYGYTF. The chain combines TRBV11-2 with TRBJ1-2, with D unclear. The CDR3 is 12 residues long. The V end was cut by 5 bases, the J end by 4 bases, with 8 bases between. Germline loops: CDR1 SGHAT, CDR2 FQNNGV.